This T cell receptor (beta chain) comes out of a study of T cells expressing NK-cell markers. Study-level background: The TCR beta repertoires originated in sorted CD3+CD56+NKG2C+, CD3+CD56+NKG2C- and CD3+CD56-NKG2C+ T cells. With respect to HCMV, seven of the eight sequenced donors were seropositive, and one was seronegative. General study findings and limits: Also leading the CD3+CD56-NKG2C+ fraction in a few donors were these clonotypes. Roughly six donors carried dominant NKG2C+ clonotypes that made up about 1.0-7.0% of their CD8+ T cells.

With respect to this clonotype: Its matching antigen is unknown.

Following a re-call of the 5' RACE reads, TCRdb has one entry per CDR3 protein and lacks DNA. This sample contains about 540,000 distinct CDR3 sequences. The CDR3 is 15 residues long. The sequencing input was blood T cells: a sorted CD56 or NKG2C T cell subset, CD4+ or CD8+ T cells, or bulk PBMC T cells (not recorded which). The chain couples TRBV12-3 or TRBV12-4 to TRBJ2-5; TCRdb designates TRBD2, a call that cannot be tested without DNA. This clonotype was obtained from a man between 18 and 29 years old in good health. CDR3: CASSLWGREGETQYF.